A few counts support the clone carrying this TCR beta chain. This record comes from a study of control samples from healthy donors and cancer patients. CDR1 and CDR2 from the germline V gene are SEHNR and FQNEAQ (reference sequence). This CDR3 contains 13 residues. V shed 8 bases and J 2 bases; nucleotides not matched to a gene: 3. Using immunoSEQ multiplex PCR, the repertoire was profiled, and TCRdb retains in-frame clones only, with some absent. The sample shows roughly 130,000 clones, 75% to 95% of them seen only once. Sequencing was performed on blood. The V call is TRBV7-9, the J call TRBJ2-7, with 10 bases that match TRBD1. The source of this sequence is a man aged 18 to 29 in good health. The chain's CDR3 is CASSGTGAYEQYF. The DNA for the CDR3 is TGTGCCAGCTCGGGGACAGGGGCCTACGAGCAGTACTTC.